This TCR beta chain was observed in a study of blood T cell repertoires in COVID-19. Turning to the study itself: In each case, the material was cDNA or gDNA derived from T cells, B-cell-depleted T cells, or PBMCs.

TCRdb keeps only in-frame clones here, not all; method: immunoSEQ multiplex PCR. Of around 100,000 clones listed, roughly 76% are singletons. This CDR3 spans 13 amino acids. Trimming took 4 bases from V and 0 from J, leaving 7 bases between them. Per germline, CDR1 SGHKS and CDR2 YYEKEE (reference sequence). This chain connects TRBV5-5 to TRBJ2-5; the D is unclear. The TCR comes from a man older than 75 with COVID-19, enrolled during active disease. Sequencing was done on a sample of peripheral blood. The CDR3 sequence: CASSRTDQETQYF. The CDR3 coding sequence is TGTGCCAGCAGCCGAACAGACCAAGAGACCCAGTACTTC.